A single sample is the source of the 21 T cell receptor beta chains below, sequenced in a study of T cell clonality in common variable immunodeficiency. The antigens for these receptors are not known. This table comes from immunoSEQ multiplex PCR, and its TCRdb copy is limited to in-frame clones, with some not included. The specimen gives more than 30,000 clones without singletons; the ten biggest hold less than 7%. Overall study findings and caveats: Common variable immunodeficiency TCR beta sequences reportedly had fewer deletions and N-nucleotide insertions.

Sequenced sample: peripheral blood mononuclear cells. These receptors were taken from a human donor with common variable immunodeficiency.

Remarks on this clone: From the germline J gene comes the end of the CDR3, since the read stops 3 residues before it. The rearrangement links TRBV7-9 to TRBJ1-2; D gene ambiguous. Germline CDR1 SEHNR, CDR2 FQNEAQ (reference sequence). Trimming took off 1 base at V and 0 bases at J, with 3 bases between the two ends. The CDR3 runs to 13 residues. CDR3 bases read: TGTGCCAGCAGCTTAGGGCCTAACTATGGC. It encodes CASSLGPNYG. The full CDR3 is CASSLGPNYGYTF.

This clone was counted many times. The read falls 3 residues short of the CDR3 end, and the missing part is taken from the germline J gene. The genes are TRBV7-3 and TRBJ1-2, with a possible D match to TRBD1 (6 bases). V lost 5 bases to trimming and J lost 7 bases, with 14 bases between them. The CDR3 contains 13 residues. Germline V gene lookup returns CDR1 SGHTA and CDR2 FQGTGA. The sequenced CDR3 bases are TGTGCCAGCAGCCCCAGGGGCGCGGGTGGC. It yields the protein CASSPRGAGG. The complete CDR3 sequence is CASSPRGAGGYTF.

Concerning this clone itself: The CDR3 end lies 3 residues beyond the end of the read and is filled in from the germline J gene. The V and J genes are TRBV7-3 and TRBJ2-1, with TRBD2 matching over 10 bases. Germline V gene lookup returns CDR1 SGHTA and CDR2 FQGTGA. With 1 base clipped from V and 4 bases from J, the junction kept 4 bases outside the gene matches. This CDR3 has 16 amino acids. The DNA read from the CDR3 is TGTGCCAGCAGCTTAAAACTAGCGGGACTATACAATGAG. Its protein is CASSLKLAGLYNE. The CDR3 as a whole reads CASSLKLAGLYNEQFF.

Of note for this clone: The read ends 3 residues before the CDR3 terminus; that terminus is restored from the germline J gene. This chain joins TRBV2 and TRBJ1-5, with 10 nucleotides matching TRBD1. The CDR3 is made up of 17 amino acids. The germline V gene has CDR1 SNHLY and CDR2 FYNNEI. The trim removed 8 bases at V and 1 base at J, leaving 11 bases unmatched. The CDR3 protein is CASGGDRGRASNQPQHF. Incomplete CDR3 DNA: TGTGCCAGCGGAGGGGACAGGGGTAGGGCGAGCAATCAGCCC.

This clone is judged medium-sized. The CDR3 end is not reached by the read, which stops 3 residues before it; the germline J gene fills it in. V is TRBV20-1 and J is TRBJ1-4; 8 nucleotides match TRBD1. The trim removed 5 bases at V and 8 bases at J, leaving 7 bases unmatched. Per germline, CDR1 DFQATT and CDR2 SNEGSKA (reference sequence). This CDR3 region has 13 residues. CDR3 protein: CSADDRGGEKLFF. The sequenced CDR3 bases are TGCAGTGCTGATGACAGGGGAGGGGAAAAA.

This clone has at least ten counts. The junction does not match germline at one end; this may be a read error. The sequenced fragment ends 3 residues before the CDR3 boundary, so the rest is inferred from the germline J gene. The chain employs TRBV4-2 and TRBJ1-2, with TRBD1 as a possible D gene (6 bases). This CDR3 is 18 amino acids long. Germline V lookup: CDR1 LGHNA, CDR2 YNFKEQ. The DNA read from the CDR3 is TGCGCCAGCAGCCCCCAGGTGGGGCAGGGGAGAGCTAACTATGGC. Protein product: CASSPQVGQGRANYG. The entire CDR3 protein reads CASSPQVGQGRANYGYTF.

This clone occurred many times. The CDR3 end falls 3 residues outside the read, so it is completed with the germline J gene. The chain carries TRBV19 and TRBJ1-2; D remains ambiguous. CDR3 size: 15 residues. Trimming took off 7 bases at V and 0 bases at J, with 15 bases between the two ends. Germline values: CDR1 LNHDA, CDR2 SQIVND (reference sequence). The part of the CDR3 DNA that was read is TGTGCCAGTATGGGTCTGGCAACAGCTAACTATGGC. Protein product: CASMGLATANYG. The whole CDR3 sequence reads CASMGLATANYGYTF.

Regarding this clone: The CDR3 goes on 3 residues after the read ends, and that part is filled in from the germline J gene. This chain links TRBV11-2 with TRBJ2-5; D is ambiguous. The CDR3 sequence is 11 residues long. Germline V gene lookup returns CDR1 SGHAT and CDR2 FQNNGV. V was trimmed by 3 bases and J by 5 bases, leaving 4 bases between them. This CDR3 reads CASSFAETQYF. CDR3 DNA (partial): TGTGCCAGCAGCTTCGCGGAGACC.

The CDR3 sequence: CASSEGPQNSYEQYF. CDR3 DNA (partial): TGTGCCAGCAGTGAAGGGCCGCAGAACTCCTACGAG. The V gene is TRBV6-1, the J gene TRBJ2-7; D gene uncertain. The read is 3 residues too short to cover the CDR3 end, so that end is filled in from the germline J gene. This CDR3 comprises 15 residues. Germline assignment: CDR1 MNHNS and CDR2 SASEGT. V lost 1 base, J lost 0 bases, and 10 bases lay in between.

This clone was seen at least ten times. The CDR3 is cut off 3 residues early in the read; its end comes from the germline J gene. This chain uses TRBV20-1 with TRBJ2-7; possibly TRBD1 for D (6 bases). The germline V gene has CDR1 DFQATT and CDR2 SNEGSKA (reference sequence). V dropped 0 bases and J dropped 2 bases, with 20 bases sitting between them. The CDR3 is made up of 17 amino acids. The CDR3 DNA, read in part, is TGCAGTGCTAGAGATTGGGGGCCTGGTAGCGCGACCTACGAG. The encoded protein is CSARDWGPGSATYE. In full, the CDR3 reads CSARDWGPGSATYEQYF.

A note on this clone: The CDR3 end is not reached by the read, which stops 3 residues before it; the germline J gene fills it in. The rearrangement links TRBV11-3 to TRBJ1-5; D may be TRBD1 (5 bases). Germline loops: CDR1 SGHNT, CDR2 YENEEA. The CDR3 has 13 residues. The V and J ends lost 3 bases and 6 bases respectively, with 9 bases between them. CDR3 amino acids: CASSFGQGQPQHF. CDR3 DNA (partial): TGTGCCAGCAGCTTTGGGCAGGGTCAGCCC.

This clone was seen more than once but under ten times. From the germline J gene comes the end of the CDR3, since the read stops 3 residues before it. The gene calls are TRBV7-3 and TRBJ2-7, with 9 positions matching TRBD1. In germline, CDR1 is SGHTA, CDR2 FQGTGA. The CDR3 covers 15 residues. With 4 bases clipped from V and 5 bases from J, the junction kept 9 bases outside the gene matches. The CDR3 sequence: CASSSRDREFHEQYF. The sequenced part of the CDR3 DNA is TGTGCCAGCAGCTCCCGGGACAGGGAGTTTCACGAG.

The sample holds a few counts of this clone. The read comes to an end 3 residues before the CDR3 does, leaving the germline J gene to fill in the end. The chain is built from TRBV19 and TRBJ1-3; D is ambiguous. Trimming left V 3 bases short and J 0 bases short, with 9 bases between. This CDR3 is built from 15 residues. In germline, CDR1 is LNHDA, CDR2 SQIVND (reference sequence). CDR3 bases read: TGTGCCAGTAGTATTAGCGGTCTCTCTGGAAACACC. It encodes CASSISGLSGNT. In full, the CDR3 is CASSISGLSGNTIYF. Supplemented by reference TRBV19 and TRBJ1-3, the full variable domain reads DGGITQSPKYLFRKEGQNVTLSCEQNLNHDAMYWYRQDPGQGLRLIYYSQIVNDFQKGDIAEGYSVSREKKESFPLTVTSAQKNPTAFYLCASSISGLSGNTIYFGEGSWLTVV.

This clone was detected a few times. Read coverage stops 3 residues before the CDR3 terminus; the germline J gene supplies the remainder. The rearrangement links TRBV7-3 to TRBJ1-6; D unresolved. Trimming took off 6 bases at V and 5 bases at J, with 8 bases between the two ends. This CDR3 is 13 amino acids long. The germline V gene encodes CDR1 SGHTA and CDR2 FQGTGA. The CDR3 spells CASSSENNSPLHF. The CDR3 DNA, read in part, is TGTGCCAGCAGTTCAGAAAATAATTCACCC.

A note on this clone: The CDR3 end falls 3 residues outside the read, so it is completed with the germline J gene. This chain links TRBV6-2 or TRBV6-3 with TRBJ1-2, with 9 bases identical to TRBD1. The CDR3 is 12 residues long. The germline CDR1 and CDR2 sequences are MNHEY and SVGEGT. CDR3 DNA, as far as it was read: TGTGCCAGCAGGGGGACAGGGAACGGC. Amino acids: CASRGTGNG. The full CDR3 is CASRGTGNGYTF.

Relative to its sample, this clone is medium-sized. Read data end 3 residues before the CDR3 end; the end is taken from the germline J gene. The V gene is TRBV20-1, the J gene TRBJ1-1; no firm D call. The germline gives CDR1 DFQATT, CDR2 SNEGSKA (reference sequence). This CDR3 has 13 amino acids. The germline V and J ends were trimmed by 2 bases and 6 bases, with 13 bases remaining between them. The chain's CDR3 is CSARWARPPEAFF. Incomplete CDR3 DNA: TGCAGTGCTAGATGGGCCAGGCCGCCTGAA.

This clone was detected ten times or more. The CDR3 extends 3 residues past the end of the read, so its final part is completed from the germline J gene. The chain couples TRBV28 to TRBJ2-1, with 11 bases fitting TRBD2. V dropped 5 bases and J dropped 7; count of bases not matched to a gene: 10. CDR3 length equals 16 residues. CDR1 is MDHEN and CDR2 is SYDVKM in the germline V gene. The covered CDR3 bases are TGTGCCAGCAGTCACCGGCTAGCGGGAGGCTGGAATGAG. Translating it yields CASSHRLAGGWNE. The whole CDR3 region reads CASSHRLAGGWNEQFF.

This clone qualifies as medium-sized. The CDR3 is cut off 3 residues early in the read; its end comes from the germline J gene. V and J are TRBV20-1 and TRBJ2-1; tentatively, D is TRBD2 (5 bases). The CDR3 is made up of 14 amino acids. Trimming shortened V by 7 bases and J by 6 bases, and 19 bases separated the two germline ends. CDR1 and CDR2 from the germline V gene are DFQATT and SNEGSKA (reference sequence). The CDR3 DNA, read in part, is TGCAGTGTTTCCCCCCTCCGAGGGTCCAATGAG. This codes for CSVSPLRGSNE. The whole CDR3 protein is CSVSPLRGSNEQFF.

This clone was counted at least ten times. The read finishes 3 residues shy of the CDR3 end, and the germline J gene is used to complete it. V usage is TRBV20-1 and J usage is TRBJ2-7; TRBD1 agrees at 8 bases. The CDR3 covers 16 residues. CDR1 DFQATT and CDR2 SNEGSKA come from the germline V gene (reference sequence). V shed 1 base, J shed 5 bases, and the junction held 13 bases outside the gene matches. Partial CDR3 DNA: TGCAGTGCTAGAGGGGGGACAGGATATAAGGAAGACGAG. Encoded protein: CSARGGTGYKEDE. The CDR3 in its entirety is CSARGGTGYKEDEQYF.

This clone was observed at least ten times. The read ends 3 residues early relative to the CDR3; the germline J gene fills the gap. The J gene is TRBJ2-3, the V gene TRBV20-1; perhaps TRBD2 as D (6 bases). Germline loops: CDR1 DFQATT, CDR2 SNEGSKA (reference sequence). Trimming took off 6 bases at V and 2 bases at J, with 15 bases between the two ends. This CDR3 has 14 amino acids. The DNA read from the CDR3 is TGCAGTGCACCCCTAGCGATCAACACAGATACG. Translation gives CSAPLAINTDT. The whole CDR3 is CSAPLAINTDTQYF.

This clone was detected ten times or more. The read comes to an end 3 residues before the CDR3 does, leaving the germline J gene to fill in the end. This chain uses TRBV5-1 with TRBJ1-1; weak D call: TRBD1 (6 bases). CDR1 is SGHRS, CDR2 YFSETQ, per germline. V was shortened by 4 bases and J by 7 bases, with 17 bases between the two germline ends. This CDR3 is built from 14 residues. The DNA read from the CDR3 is TGCGCCAGCAGCGAGAGTTCCGACAGGTTTGAA. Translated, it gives CASSESSDRFE. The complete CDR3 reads CASSESSDRFEAFF.